This record looks at one T cell receptor (beta chain) sequence and its context. This sample was included in a study of blood T cell repertoires in COVID-19. As for the study in general: Nucleic acid was either cDNA or gDNA, and it came from T cells, B-cell-depleted T cells, or PBMCs.

How the authors handled the data: Amplifying reference gene primers gave estimates of nucleated cell counts. Produced via immunoSEQ multiplex PCR; TCRdb's table is partial and in-frame only. V and J calls and clone size are given by that table; D and trimming were obtained from the DNA. There are 250,000 to 300,000 clones in the sample; approximately 82% occur only once, and roughly 4.6% lies in the top ten. This clonotype was sampled from a man aged 60 to 75 who had recovered from COVID-19. Material: peripheral blood.

The CDR3: CASSQDRLAGVGELFF. As DNA, the CDR3 is TGTGCCAGCAGCCAAGATCGTCTAGCGGGAGTCGGGGAGCTGTTTTTT. The chain carries TRBV14 and TRBJ2-2; the match to TRBD2 covers 10 bases. V shed 0 bases, J shed 7 bases, and the junction held 5 bases outside the gene matches. Germline assignment: CDR1 SGHDN and CDR2 FVKESK. This CDR3 has 16 amino acids.